This TCR beta chain emerged from a study of response to subunit inactivated influenza vaccine. A single record per CDR3 protein comes from TCRdb applying MiXCR to the RT-PCR reads. The sample includes about 700,000 distinct CDR3 sequences, around 15% seen only once; the top ten take 7.5% to 8%. The ends were cut back, 0 bases at V and 7 bases at J, with 9 bases in the middle. The germline gives CDR1 GTSNPN, CDR2 SVGIG (reference sequence). The CDR3 spans 13 residues. A remark on this clonotype: Antigen specificity is unknown.

Whole-study findings and limits: Seasonal influenza vaccination, on each occasion, was suggested by the authors to recruit few new T cells.

The sequencing used PBMCs from blood, collected roughly 2 weeks before vaccination. The J gene is TRBJ2-2, the V gene TRBV30, with D tentatively TRBD2 (5 bases). The receptor comes from a man aged 45-65 years who received an inactivated influenza vaccine. The CDR3, as DNA: TGTGCCTGGAGTGTACAGACTAACGGGGAGCTGTTTTTT. Translation: CAWSVQTNGELFF.